The 10 T cell receptor beta chains listed next were all sequenced from one sample in a study of blood T cells in healthy people across ages. With a J-beta primer mix and a sample-barcoded 5' primer, a second PCR ran 7 to 11 cycles. TCRdb re-derived calls from the 5' RACE reads in MiXCR, one entry per CDR3 protein. The table records 630,000 or so distinct CDR3 sequences, under 30% of them present only once. The sample was blood. Every receptor here comes from a woman aged 80 or over in good health.

This clonotype was detected ten times or more. The chain joins TRBV7-6 to TRBJ2-3; 8 nucleotides line up with TRBD2. The CDR3 is 16 residues long. Germline V gene data show CDR1 as SGHVS and CDR2 as FNYEAQ. Losses at the gene ends were 5 bases for V and 2 bases for J; bases not matched to a gene: 9. The CDR3 region has the DNA TGTGCCAGCAGCCCTGATGGAGCGGGGGTCACAGATACGCAGTATTTT. The encoded protein is CASSPDGAGVTDTQYF.

This clonotype was seen many times. The chain couples TRBV10-3 to TRBJ2-1; the D is unclear. The CDR3 is made up of 13 amino acids. The V end was cut by 7 bases, the J end by 6 bases, with 13 bases between. CDR1 ENHRY and CDR2 SYGVKD come from the germline V gene. DNA of the CDR3: TGTGCCATCATTAGGGATGGTAGCAATGAGCAGTTCTTC. It translates to CAIIRDGSNEQFF.

The chain employs TRBV7-3 and TRBJ2-1; a weak D match, TRBD2 (6 bases). With 2 bases removed from V and 0 bases from J, the gap between germline ends came to 17 bases. CDR3 length: 18 residues. Germline values: CDR1 SGHTA, CDR2 FQGTGA. The DNA of the CDR3 is TGTGCCAGCAGCTTAGTACCCACCGGGAGTAGCTCCTACAATGAGCAGTTCTTC. Translation: CASSLVPTGSSSYNEQFF.

This chain joins TRBV20-1 and TRBJ2-3, with 9 bases aligning to TRBD2. This CDR3 spans 16 amino acids. Germline trimming cut 4 bases from V and 0 bases from J; bases unmatched to any gene: 8. CDR1 DFQATT and CDR2 SNEGSKA come from the germline V gene (reference sequence). The CDR3 DNA reads as TGCAGTGCTAACCCCGGGACTAGCAAAAGCACAGATACGCAGTATTTT. Translated: CSANPGTSKSTDTQYF.

This chain joins TRBV9 and TRBJ2-3; D remains unclear. Germline CDR1 reads SGDLS; CDR2 reads YYNGEE. Trimming left V 6 bases short and J 8 bases short, with 10 bases between. The CDR3 length is 11 residues. CDR3 region: CASMTSGTQYF. The CDR3 coding sequence is TGTGCCAGCATGACATCGGGTACGCAGTATTTT.

This clonotype was observed at least ten times. The chain has TRBV13 and TRBJ2-7; D unclear. Germline V gene lookup returns CDR1 PRHDT and CDR2 FYEKMQ (reference sequence). V dropped 0 bases and J dropped 4 bases, with 10 bases sitting between them. The CDR3 is 14 residues long. CDR3 loop: CASSLGQSTYEQYF. CDR3 coding DNA: TGTGCCAGCAGCTTAGGTCAGAGTACGTACGAGCAGTACTTC.

This clonotype was counted between two and nine times. Since a much larger clone is just one base distant, this may be a read error. The genes are TRBV7-9 and TRBJ2-7; 10 bases align to TRBD1. Germline V gene sequence: CDR1 SEHNR, CDR2 FQNEAQ (reference sequence). This CDR3 has 15 residues. Losses at the gene ends were 5 bases for V and 4 bases for J; bases not matched to a gene: 8. The CDR3 nucleotides are TGTGCCAGCAGCCAACCCGACAGGGGGCGGTACGAGCAGTACTTC. Translated: CASSQPDRGRYEQYF.

Note on this clonotype: Germline and junction disagree at one end, which may indicate a read error. The chain is built from TRBV6-1 and TRBJ2-1; D is unresolved. Germline V CDR1 and CDR2: MNHNS, SASEGT. CDR3 size: 13 residues. The DNA of the CDR3 is TGTGCCAGCAGCGAAGTCGCGTGTATTGAGCAGTTCTTC. This translates into CASSEVACIEQFF.

At least ten counts were recorded for this clonotype. The V call is TRBV5-1, the J call TRBJ1-2; tentatively, D is TRBD1 (6 bases). The CDR3 runs to 16 residues. Germline CDR1 is SGHRS and CDR2 is YFSETQ. V was trimmed by 4 bases and J by 0 bases, leaving 16 bases between them. CDR3 residues: CASSIRQAGANYGYTF. For the CDR3, the DNA is TGCGCCAGCAGCATTCGACAGGCGGGAGCTAACTATGGCTACACCTTC. Variable domain in full (rest from reference TRBV5-1 and TRBJ1-2): KAGVTQTPRYLIKTRGQQVTLSCSPISGHRSVSWYQQTPGQGLQFLFEYFSETQRNKGNFPGRFSGRQFSNSRSEMNVSTLELGDSALYLCASSIRQAGANYGYTFGSGTRLTVV.

Worth noting for this clonotype: A much bigger clone sits one base away, suggesting this may be a read error. The chain couples TRBV6-1 to TRBJ2-5, with TRBD1 matching 11 bases. This CDR3 region has 18 residues. The germline V gene encodes CDR1 MNHNS and CDR2 SASEGT. V dropped 4 bases and J dropped 11; count of bases not matched to a gene: 21. CDR3 nucleotide sequence: TGTGCCAGCAGTGGGACAGGGGGCGGGAATAGGGCTCACAATGAGCAGTACTTC. Protein sequence: CASSGTGGGNRAHNEQYF.